The 29 T cell receptor beta chains below come from one sample, sequenced in a study of blood T cell repertoires in COVID-19. The table came from immunoSEQ multiplex PCR; TCRdb's copy has only in-frame clones and leaves some out. The sample consists of 30,000 to 45,000 clones, less than 90% of them appearing once. Source material: peripheral blood. The receptors derive from a man aged 70-80 years with acute or convalescent COVID-19.

The J gene is TRBJ2-1, the V gene TRBV11-3; 7 bases line up with TRBD2. V shed 5 bases, J shed 0 bases, and the junction held 7 bases outside the gene matches. This CDR3 spans 16 amino acids. Per germline, CDR1 SGHNT and CDR2 YENEEA. CDR3 sequence reads: CASSGLAASSYNEQFF. As DNA, the CDR3 is TGTGCCAGCAGCGGTCTAGCGGCAAGCTCCTACAATGAGCAGTTCTTC.

The chain uses TRBV7-6 and TRBJ1-2; 12 bases fit TRBD1. The trim removed 5 bases at V and 5 bases at J, leaving 18 bases unmatched. Germline V gives CDR1 SGHVS, CDR2 FNYEAQ. The CDR3 runs 19 residues. DNA of the CDR3: TGTGCCAGCAGCCCCTTTCCGGGACAGGGGGCAATCCAGCGGTATGGCTACACCTTC. Translated, it gives CASSPFPGQGAIQRYGYTF.

The DNA of the CDR3 is TGTGCCAGCAGCCCAAGAGGGAACACCGGGGAGCTGTTTTTT. Translating gives CASSPRGNTGELFF. The chain couples TRBV7-9 to TRBJ2-2; D is unclear. This CDR3 has 14 amino acids. Germline V lookup: CDR1 SEHNR, CDR2 FQNEAQ (reference sequence). V was trimmed by 5 bases and J by 1 base, leaving 8 bases between them.

The chain uses TRBV4-1 and TRBJ2-1; 7 nucleotides agree with TRBD1. V trimming: 2 bases; J trimming: 4 bases; junction bases outside the gene matches: 5. Germline loops: CDR1 MGHRA, CDR2 YSYEKL. This CDR3 spans 15 amino acids. The DNA of the CDR3 is TGCGCCAGCAGCCAAAGGGGACAGACTTACAATGAGCAGTTCTTC. Protein product: CASSQRGQTYNEQFF.

The chain carries TRBV6-1 and TRBJ1-5; 8 bases are shared with TRBD1. This CDR3 spans 19 amino acids. Germline CDR1 reads MNHNS; CDR2 reads SASEGT. With V trimmed by 1 base and J by 2 bases, 13 bases remained unmatched. The CDR3 region has the DNA TGTGCCAGCAGTGAAGTCAGGACAGGGCTCCTCCGTGGCAATCAGCCCCAGCATTTT. Protein product: CASSEVRTGLLRGNQPQHF.

This clone was recorded a few times. This rearrangement joins TRBV10-3 to TRBJ1-1, with TRBD1 as a possible D gene (6 bases). CDR3 length: 17 residues. V was cut by 4 bases and J by 0 bases, with 18 bases left in between. Per germline, CDR1 ENHRY and CDR2 SYGVKD. DNA for the CDR3: TGTGCCATCAGTGCCCTGGACAGTTCCGTGATGAACACTGAAGCTTTCTTT. It is translated as CAISALDSSVMNTEAFF.

The J gene is TRBJ2-6, the V gene TRBV7-8, with a possible D match to TRBD2 (6 bases). With 6 bases removed from V and 4 bases from J, the gap between germline ends came to 13 bases. The CDR3 loop spans 15 amino acids. Germline lookup yields CDR1 SGHVS and CDR2 FQNEAQ. The CDR3 bases are TGTGCCAGCAGGTCCGAAGGGAGGGGGGCCAACGTCCTGACTTTC. It yields the protein CASRSEGRGANVLTF.

CDR3 protein: CASSFTARETQYF. The CDR3 coding sequence is TGTGCCAGCAGCTTTACAGCACGAGAGACCCAGTACTTC. This chain uses TRBV7-2 with TRBJ2-5; no clear D. V lost 3 bases to trimming and J lost 4 bases, with 9 bases between them. Germline V lookup: CDR1 SGHTA, CDR2 FQGNSA. The CDR3 has 13 residues.

The chain employs TRBV6-2 or TRBV6-3 and TRBJ2-1, with D possibly TRBD1 on 6 matching bases. Trimming removed 2 bases at V and 3 bases at J, with 20 bases between. The length of the CDR3 is 18 residues. Germline assignment: CDR1 MNHEY and CDR2 SVGEGT. The CDR3 DNA reads as TGTGCCAGCAGTTACCCTCCTACAGGGAAAGGAGGCTACAATGAGCAGTTCTTC. Residues: CASSYPPTGKGGYNEQFF.

The genes are TRBV18 and TRBJ1-4, with no clear D. Looked up from germline, CDR1 is KGHSH and CDR2 is LQKENI. The length of the CDR3 is 13 residues. V gave up 3 bases and J gave up 6 bases, with 8 bases separating them. CDR3 sequence (DNA): TGTGCCAGCTCACCGTTTCAGGATGAAAAACTGTTTTTT. Translation gives CASSPFQDEKLFF.

With regard to this clone: Other DNA sequences in this sample translate to the same CDR3. J is TRBJ1-2 and V is TRBV18; 11 positions match TRBD1. With 3 bases clipped from V and 4 bases from J, the junction kept 1 base outside the gene matches. Germline lookup yields CDR1 KGHSH and CDR2 LQKENI. This CDR3 contains 14 residues. Here the CDR3 reads CASSPGQGAYGYTF. For the CDR3, the DNA is TGTGCCAGCTCACCCGGACAGGGGGCCTATGGCTACACCTTC.

V gene TRBV27 combines with J gene TRBJ2-5, with TRBD1 identical over 9 bases. Germline V lookup: CDR1 MNHEY, CDR2 SMNVEV (reference sequence). This CDR3 region has 13 residues. V shed 8 bases, J shed 4 bases, and the junction held 5 bases outside the gene matches. For the CDR3, the DNA is TGTGCCAGCGCCAGACAGGGGGGAGAGACCCAGTACTTC. It specifies CASARQGGETQYF.

The CDR3 coding sequence is TGTGCCAGCTCACCACCGGTCACAGTATCCGAGCAGTACTTC. Protein: CASSPPVTVSEQYF. The chain joins TRBV18 to TRBJ2-7; no definite D call. CDR1 and CDR2 from the germline V gene are KGHSH and LQKENI. The CDR3 runs to 14 residues. The V gene lost 0 bases and the J gene lost 6 bases, with 12 bases spanning the gap.

The gene calls are TRBV27 and TRBJ2-1, with 9 bases identical to TRBD1. This CDR3 is 15 amino acids long. V gave up 2 bases and J gave up 4 bases; unmatched junction bases: 3. CDR1 is MNHEY and CDR2 is SMNVEV in the germline V gene (reference sequence). The chain's CDR3 is CASSLTGTGYNEQFF. CDR3 in DNA: TGTGCCAGCAGTTTAACGGGGACAGGGTACAATGAGCAGTTCTTC.

Here the CDR3 DNA reads TGTGCCAGCAGTCTATCATCTAGGGGCGATACGCAGTATTTT. Its protein is CASSLSSRGDTQYF. V and J are TRBV25-1 and TRBJ2-3; perhaps TRBD1 as D (5 bases). V lost 5 bases, J lost 6 bases, and 15 bases lay in between. The germline V gene has CDR1 MGHDK and CDR2 SYGVNS. This CDR3 comprises 14 residues.

CDR3 bases: TGTGCCAGCCTATTTGACAGGGGTAACACTGAAGCTTTCTTT. Translated: CASLFDRGNTEAFF. This chain joins TRBV18 and TRBJ1-1; 8 bases map to TRBD1. The CDR3 runs 14 residues. In germline, CDR1 is KGHSH, CDR2 LQKENI. V lost 8 bases and J lost 2; bases outside the gene matches: 7.

The rearrangement joins TRBV10-3 to TRBJ2-7, with D perhaps matching TRBD1 (5 bases). Per germline, CDR1 ENHRY and CDR2 SYGVKD. This CDR3 has 15 amino acids. The V end lost 0 bases, the J end lost 3 bases, and 12 bases lay between the germline ends. The CDR3 nucleotides are TGTGCCATCAGTGAGTCGATCGGCACAGGCTACGAGCAGTACTTC. Protein: CAISESIGTGYEQYF.

J is TRBJ1-2 and V is TRBV6-5; D uncertain. V was shortened by 7 bases and J by 6 bases, with 18 bases between the two germline ends. Germline-derived CDR1 and CDR2 are MNHEY and SVGAGI. The CDR3 sequence is 14 residues long. The CDR3 region has the DNA TGTGCCAGCACCCTAGCCGGGTTTTCGGATGGCTACACCTTC. This gives the protein CASTLAGFSDGYTF.

This chain links TRBV5-1 with TRBJ1-1; D may be TRBD1 (5 bases). CDR3 length: 13 amino acids. V was trimmed by 0 bases and J by 10 bases, leaving 13 bases between them. The germline V gene has CDR1 SGHRS and CDR2 YFSETQ. The CDR3, as DNA: TGCGCCAGCAGCTTGGGAGAAAGGAGGGGAGCTTTCTTT. Protein sequence: CASSLGERRGAFF.

The genes are TRBV7-9 and TRBJ1-2; 9 bases agree with TRBD1. With V trimmed by 5 bases and J by 2 bases, 3 bases remained unmatched. The CDR3 length is 14 residues. The germline V gene encodes CDR1 SEHNR and CDR2 FQNEAQ (reference sequence). CDR3 bases: TGTGCCAGCAGCCTAGGACAGGGGAACTATGGCTACACCTTC. Translation gives CASSLGQGNYGYTF.

J is TRBJ1-2 and V is TRBV24-1; 8 nucleotides align to TRBD1. The CDR3 covers 16 residues. V lost 4 bases, J lost 2 bases, and 8 bases stayed unmatched. In germline, CDR1 is KGHDR, CDR2 SFDVKD. The CDR3, as DNA: TGTGCCACCAGTGACGGACAGGGTGGGGGAAACTATGGCTACACCTTC. Translated, it gives CATSDGQGGGNYGYTF.

This clone showed up just once. The V call is TRBV28, the J call TRBJ1-2; 7 bases line up with TRBD1. The CDR3 has 11 residues. Looked up from germline, CDR1 is MDHEN and CDR2 is SYDVKM. V shed 5 bases, J shed 10 bases, and the junction held 4 bases outside the gene matches. The CDR3 protein is CASSVDRAYTF. CDR3 DNA sequence: TGTGCCAGCAGTGTCGACAGGGCCTACACCTTC.

CDR3 amino acids: CASSQGDVRASGRSRNEQFF. The DNA of the CDR3 is TGTGCCAGCAGCCAAGGGGACGTCCGTGCTAGCGGGAGATCGAGGAATGAGCAGTTCTTC. The chain recombines TRBV4-2 with TRBJ2-1; TRBD2 aligns across 10 bases. The ends lost 1 base at V and 7 bases at J; junction bases unmatched: 19. CDR1 is LGHNA, CDR2 YNFKEQ, per germline. The CDR3 loop spans 20 amino acids.

The rearrangement links TRBV27 to TRBJ1-5; possible D gene TRBD1, 6 bases. CDR1 is MNHEY, CDR2 SMNVEV, per germline (reference sequence). V lost 8 bases and J lost 0, with 11 bases in between. The CDR3 runs to 14 residues. This chain's CDR3 is CASADRFSNQPQHF. The CDR3 nucleotides are TGTGCCAGCGCGGACAGATTTAGCAATCAGCCCCAGCATTTT.

This clone has more than one count but fewer than ten. This chain uses TRBV7-2 with TRBJ1-2, with TRBD1 matching over 7 bases. V was pared by 6 bases and J by 9 bases, with 10 bases of the junction left unmatched. The germline V gene has CDR1 SGHTA and CDR2 FQGNSA. The CDR3 has 13 amino acids. The CDR3 here is CASRPTGVRSYTF. As DNA, the CDR3 is TGTGCCAGCAGACCAACAGGGGTGAGGAGCTACACCTTC.

V usage is TRBV6-1 and J usage is TRBJ1-2; 8 positions match TRBD1. Per germline, CDR1 MNHNS and CDR2 SASEGT. The CDR3 loop spans 18 amino acids. Unmatched junction bases numbered 13, after V lost 0 bases and J lost 4 bases. The CDR3 reads CASSEARKDRGQVYGYTF. The CDR3 DNA reads TGTGCCAGCAGTGAAGCGCGTAAAGATCGGGGACAGGTCTATGGCTACACCTTC.

The chain joins TRBV3-1 (or the pseudogene TRBV3-2) to TRBJ1-1, with D perhaps matching TRBD1 (5 bases). The CDR3 has 14 residues. Germline V gene lookup returns CDR1 LGHDT and CDR2 YNNKEL (reference sequence). With 0 bases removed from V and 4 bases from J, the gap between germline ends came to 9 bases. The CDR3 loop reads CASSQDWGGTEAFF. In DNA form, the CDR3 reads TGTGCCAGCAGCCAAGATTGGGGGGGCACTGAAGCTTTCTTT.

The chain carries TRBV18 and TRBJ1-5; TRBD1 matches 11 bases. In germline, CDR1 is KGHSH, CDR2 LQKENI. V dropped 5 bases and J dropped 1; count of bases not matched to a gene: 4. This CDR3 has 16 residues. CDR3 nucleotides: TGTGCCAGCTCAATCGGACAGGGGGCAAGCAATCAGCCCCAGCATTTT. It specifies CASSIGQGASNQPQHF. Drawing the rest from reference TRBV18 and TRBJ1-5, the complete variable domain is NAGVMQNPRHLVRRRGQEARLRCSPMKGHSHVYWYRQLPEEGLKFMVYLQKENIIDESGMPKERFSAEFPKEGPSILRIQQVVRGDSAAYFCASSIGQGASNQPQHFGDGTRLSIL.

V is TRBV4-2 and J is TRBJ1-2, with 7 bases matching TRBD1. Germline values: CDR1 LGHNA, CDR2 YNFKEQ. The CDR3 totals 14 residues. V lost 1 base to trimming and J lost 11 bases; unmatched junction nucleotides: 10. The CDR3 reads CASSQGDSASGYTF. The CDR3, as DNA: TGTGCCAGCAGCCAAGGGGACAGCGCTTCGGGATACACCTTC.